This T cell receptor (beta chain) emerged from a study of cytomegalovirus exposure and HLA in healthy donors. Study-level points and caveats: There were several of the most significant clusters that appeared linked to common viral pathogens in a later analysis. A later analysis, which compared TCR beta chains of equal frequency, found the HLA-associated ones more clonally expanded.

The CDR3 is 16 amino acids. Germline V gene data show CDR1 as SGHTA and CDR2 as FQGNSA. The V segment lost 1 base and the J segment 3 bases; nucleotides outside the gene matches: 5. PCR involved 60 Vbeta and 13 Jbeta primers. Sequencing used immunoSEQ multiplex PCR; TCRdb keeps in-frame clones, though not all of them. Found here are about 150,000 clones, 60% to 85% of them singletons; the top ten hold more than 10%. This clone was found a few times. No antigen is known for it. The specimen was PBMCs. The TCR comes from a man aged 40-50 years in good health and CMV-seropositive. The chain couples TRBV7-2 to TRBJ1-1; 10 bases are a match to TRBD1. CDR3 amino acids: CASSLVLGQGYTEAFF. CDR3 DNA: TGTGCCAGCAGCTTAGTTTTGGGACAGGGGTACACTGAAGCTTTCTTT.